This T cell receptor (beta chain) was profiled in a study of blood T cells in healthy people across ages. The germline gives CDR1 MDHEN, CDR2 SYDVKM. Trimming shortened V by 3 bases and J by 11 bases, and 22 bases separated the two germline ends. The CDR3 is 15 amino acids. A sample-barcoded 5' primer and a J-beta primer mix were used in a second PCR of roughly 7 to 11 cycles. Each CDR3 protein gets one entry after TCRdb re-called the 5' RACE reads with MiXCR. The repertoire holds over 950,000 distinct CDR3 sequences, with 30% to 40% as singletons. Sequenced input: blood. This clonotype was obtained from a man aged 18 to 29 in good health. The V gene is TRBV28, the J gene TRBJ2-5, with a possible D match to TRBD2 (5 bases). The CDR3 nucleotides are TGTGCCAGCAGTTTGCGGGCCCCGGTGGGCCATGAGCAGTACTTC. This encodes CASSLRAPVGHEQYF.